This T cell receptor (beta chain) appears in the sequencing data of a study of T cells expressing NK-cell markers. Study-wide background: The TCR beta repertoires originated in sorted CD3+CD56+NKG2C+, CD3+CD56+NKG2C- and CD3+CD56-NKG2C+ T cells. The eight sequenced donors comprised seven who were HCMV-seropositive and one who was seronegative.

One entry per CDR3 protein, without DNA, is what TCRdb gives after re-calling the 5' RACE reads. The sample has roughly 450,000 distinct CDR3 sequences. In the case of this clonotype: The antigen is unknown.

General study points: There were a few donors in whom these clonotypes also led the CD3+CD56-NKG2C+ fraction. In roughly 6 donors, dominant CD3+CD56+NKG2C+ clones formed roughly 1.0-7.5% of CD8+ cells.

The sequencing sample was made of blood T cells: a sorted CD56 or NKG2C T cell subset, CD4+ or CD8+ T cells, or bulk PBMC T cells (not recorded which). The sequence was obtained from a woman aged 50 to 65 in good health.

This CDR3 reads CASSSEVLQSQFF. The chain combines TRBV7-2 with TRBJ2-1. This CDR3 is 13 amino acids long. Germline V CDR1 and CDR2: SGHTA, FQGNSA.